This T cell receptor (beta chain) originates from a study of CD8 T cells in ankylosing spondylitis. With molecular barcodes, quantitative 5'-RACE was used to make the TCR beta libraries. From the 5' RACE reads, TCRdb called clonotypes with MiXCR, one entry per CDR3 protein. The top ten hold nearly 10% of the sample, which has 85,000 to 100,000 distinct CDR3 sequences, 7.5% to 9% seen once. The CDR3 runs to 16 residues. The V gene's germline CDR1 is SGDLS and CDR2 YYNGEE. Trimming took 0 bases from V and 0 from J, leaving 9 bases between them. Notes on the study in general: Reported data indicate significant enrichment of disease-linked clones within matched ankylosing spondylitis synovial fluid. A TCR beta motif made of about 8 highly homologous variants seemed typical of ankylosing spondylitis blood. Disease-linked clones bore a CD8+ phenotype and were relatively rare in peripheral blood.

This clonotype was seen ten or more times. Its antigen is as yet unknown. This chain joins TRBV9 and TRBJ2-2, with D possibly TRBD2 on 5 matching bases. The sample was blood, either unsorted or a sorted T cell fraction (not recorded which). The clonotype comes from a male donor with ankylosing spondylitis or in good health (not recorded which). The CDR3 DNA reads as TGTGCCAGCAGCGTAGGGGTACTAGCGAACACCGGGGAGCTGTTTTTT. Translating it yields CASSVGVLANTGELFF. Complete variable domain (other parts from reference TRBV9 and TRBJ2-2): DSGVTQTPKHLITATGQRVTLRCSPRSGDLSVYWYQQSLDQGLQFLIQYYNGEERAKGNILERFSAQQFPDLHSELNLSSLELGDSALYFCASSVGVLANTGELFFGEGSRLTVL.